Each of the 21 T cell receptor beta chains below was sequenced from the same sample in a study of blood T cell repertoires in COVID-19. Data came from immunoSEQ multiplex PCR; TCRdb stores just in-frame clones and leaves some out. The repertoire holds around 190,000 clones, approximately 81% seen once, with about 5% in the top ten. Sample: peripheral blood. The receptors derive from an elderly woman with acute or convalescent COVID-19.

V gene TRBV18 combines with J gene TRBJ2-1; D is undetermined. Germline V gene lookup returns CDR1 KGHSH and CDR2 LQKENI. V gave up 1 base and J gave up 5 bases, with 24 bases separating them. CDR3 length: 19 amino acids. The CDR3 sequence is CASSPQVTAAPDTNNEQFF. The DNA of the CDR3 is TGTGCCAGCTCACCACAGGTCACCGCCGCTCCAGACACGAACAATGAGCAGTTCTTC.

The chain carries TRBV5-1 and TRBJ2-7; 9 nucleotides match TRBD1. CDR3 length equals 13 residues. The V segment lost 6 bases and the J segment 5 bases; nucleotides outside the gene matches: 6. Looked up from germline, CDR1 is SGHRS and CDR2 is YFSETQ. The CDR3 coding sequence is TGCGCCAGCACCGGGACAGGGTCGAACGAGCAGTACTTC. Translation gives CASTGTGSNEQYF. Supplemented by reference TRBV5-1 and TRBJ2-7, the full variable domain reads KAGVTQTPRYLIKTRGQQVTLSCSPISGHRSVSWYQQTPGQGLQFLFEYFSETQRNKGNFPGRFSGRQFSNSRSEMNVSTLELGDSALYLCASTGTGSNEQYFGPGTRLTVT.

The V and J genes are TRBV15 and TRBJ2-2, with 9 bases aligning to TRBD2. In germline, CDR1 is LNHNV, CDR2 YYDKDF (reference sequence). V lost 4 bases to trimming and J lost 4 bases; unmatched junction nucleotides: 7. This CDR3 contains 16 residues. For the CDR3, the DNA is TGTGCCACCAGCACACGACTAGCGGTAGGCACCGGGGAGCTGTTTTTT. Translating it yields CATSTRLAVGTGELFF.

The chain couples TRBV7-2 to TRBJ1-1; D gene unclear. The CDR3 loop spans 13 amino acids. V was clipped by 1 base and J by 8 bases, with 11 bases between them. Germline V gives CDR1 SGHTA, CDR2 FQGNSA. CDR3 residues: CASSLGIQREAFF. The CDR3 DNA sequence: TGTGCCAGCAGCTTAGGGATTCAGAGGGAAGCTTTCTTT. Looking up the rest from reference TRBV7-2 and TRBJ1-1 gives the full variable domain: GAGVSQSPSNKVTEKGKDVELRCDPISGHTALYWYRQSLGQGLEFLIYFQGNSAPDKSGLPSDRFSAERTGGSVSTLTIQRTQQEDSAVYLCASSLGIQREAFFGQGTRLTVV.

This chain connects TRBV12-3 or TRBV12-4 to TRBJ1-2; TRBD1 matches at 7 bases. The junction had 3 bases not matched to a gene; V was cut back by 3 bases and J by 5 bases. The CDR3 has 13 residues. CDR3 region: CASSFRDSYGYTF. CDR3 sequence (DNA): TGTGCCAGCAGTTTCCGGGACAGTTATGGCTACACCTTC.

V is TRBV4-3 and J is TRBJ1-1; D ambiguous. V lost 4 bases and J lost 4, with 10 bases in between. The CDR3 sequence is 13 residues long. Germline CDR1 is LGHNA and CDR2 is YSLEER. The CDR3 reads CASSLRFSTEAFF. CDR3 nucleotides: TGCGCCAGCAGCCTCCGGTTTAGCACTGAAGCTTTCTTT.

V usage is TRBV7-8 and J usage is TRBJ2-3; TRBD1 matches 7 bases. Looked up from germline, CDR1 is SGHVS and CDR2 is FQNEAQ. The CDR3 covers 15 residues. Trimming removed 5 bases from V and 4 bases from J; junction bases left unmatched: 9. The CDR3 sequence is CASSRGRSSPDTQYF. The CDR3, as DNA: TGTGCCAGCAGCAGGGGGCGATCCTCCCCAGATACGCAGTATTTT.

This sequence joins TRBV4-3 and TRBJ2-7; 12 bases match TRBD2. The junction had 6 bases not matched to a gene; V was cut back by 4 bases and J by 5 bases. CDR1 and CDR2 from the germline V gene are LGHNA and YSLEER. The length of the CDR3 is 15 residues. The CDR3 is CASSPTSGRTHEQYF. For the CDR3, the DNA is TGCGCCAGCAGCCCCACTAGCGGGAGGACCCACGAGCAGTACTTC.

The CDR3 region has the DNA TGTGCCTGGAGTCATTTGGGCCGTGTTGGGGAAAAACTGTTTTTT. This codes for CAWSHLGRVGEKLFF. The rearrangement joins TRBV30 to TRBJ1-4; D gene uncertain. Trimming took 2 bases from V and 8 from J, leaving 18 bases between them. This CDR3 has 15 amino acids. Germline V gives CDR1 GTSNPN, CDR2 SVGIG (reference sequence).

The CDR3, as DNA: TGTGCCAGCAGCTCCCTAGCGGGAACTACCTACGAGCAGTACTTC. It encodes CASSSLAGTTYEQYF. The chain employs TRBV13 and TRBJ2-7, with TRBD2 matching over 9 bases. Germline loops: CDR1 PRHDT, CDR2 FYEKMQ (reference sequence). V shed 4 bases and J 2 bases; nucleotides not matched to a gene: 6. CDR3 length equals 15 residues.

The J gene is TRBJ1-2, the V gene TRBV12-3 or TRBV12-4, with 8 bases aligning to TRBD1. V dropped 6 bases and J dropped 7; count of bases not matched to a gene: 7. The CDR3 spans 13 residues. In DNA form, the CDR3 reads TGTGCCAGCAGATACGGGACAGGCACTGGCTACACCTTC. Translation gives CASRYGTGTGYTF.

The chain links TRBV6-2 or TRBV6-3 to TRBJ2-1; possibly TRBD2 for D (5 bases). CDR1 and CDR2 (germline): MNHEY, SVGEGT. The CDR3 has 15 residues. Trimming took 5 bases from V and 3 from J, leaving 14 bases between them. The CDR3 loop reads CASSPRLASYNEQFF. CDR3 DNA: TGTGCCAGCAGTCCCCGGTTAGCGAGCTACAATGAGCAGTTCTTC.

V is TRBV6-6 and J is TRBJ2-7; possible D gene TRBD1, 6 bases. Germline-derived CDR1 and CDR2 are MNHNY and SVGAGI (reference sequence). The germline V and J ends were trimmed by 5 bases and 3 bases, with 8 bases remaining between them. The CDR3 covers 12 residues. Here the CDR3 reads CASSRQDYEQYF. The CDR3 nucleotides read TGTGCCAGCAGTCGACAGGACTACGAGCAGTACTTC.

The chain has TRBV4-3 and TRBJ2-7; weak D call: TRBD2 (6 bases). Germline V gene data show CDR1 as LGHNA and CDR2 as YSLEER. There are 14 residues in the CDR3. V was trimmed by 4 bases and J by 2 bases, leaving 12 bases between them. This CDR3 is CASSPWAGTYEQYF. The CDR3 DNA reads TGCGCCAGCAGCCCCTGGGCGGGAACCTACGAGCAGTACTTC.

The chain recombines TRBV9 with TRBJ1-2, with 7 bases matching TRBD1. Germline CDR1 reads SGDLS; CDR2 reads YYNGEE. The CDR3 totals 14 residues. With V trimmed by 7 bases and J by 2 bases, 8 bases remained unmatched. The CDR3 DNA reads as TGTGCCAGCCAGACAGGGACGACGAACTATGGCTACACCTTC. It is translated as CASQTGTTNYGYTF.

The chain uses TRBV18 and TRBJ1-5; no definite D call. Germline-derived CDR1 and CDR2 are KGHSH and LQKENI. The CDR3 is 14 residues long. V was clipped by 3 bases and J by 5 bases, with 11 bases between them. The CDR3 sequence: CASSPLGSDQPQHF. CDR3 DNA: TGTGCCAGCTCACCCCTAGGGAGCGATCAGCCCCAGCATTTT.

The J gene is TRBJ1-5, the V gene TRBV18, with a weak D call TRBD1 (6 bases). Trimming removed 8 bases from V and 6 bases from J, with 11 bases in between. CDR1 and CDR2 from the germline V gene are KGHSH and LQKENI. The CDR3 has 12 amino acids. CDR3 DNA: TGTGCCAGCACTACAGGGCCTCAGCCCCAGCATTTT. The encoded protein is CASTTGPQPQHF.

CDR3 in DNA: TGTGCCAGCAGCCCGGGAAATCAAATTGGCGACACCATATATTTT. Residues: CASSPGNQIGDTIYF. The chain is built from TRBV5-4 and TRBJ1-3, with D hard to call. The CDR3 loop spans 15 amino acids. The germline V gene has CDR1 SGHNT and CDR2 YYREEE (reference sequence). Deletions cut 4 bases from V and 8 bases from J, with 19 bases between.

This chain uses TRBV5-4 with TRBJ2-1, with D perhaps matching TRBD2 (6 bases). From germline, CDR1 is SGHNT and CDR2 YYREEE (reference sequence). The V gene lost 4 bases and the J gene lost 6 bases, with 17 bases spanning the gap. The CDR3 covers 15 residues. The CDR3 reads CASSQTSFLGNEQFF. The CDR3 region has the DNA TGTGCCAGCAGCCAGACTAGTTTTTTGGGCAATGAGCAGTTCTTC.

This clone showed up just once. The chain is built from TRBV3-1 (or the pseudogene TRBV3-2) and TRBJ2-7, with D possibly TRBD1 on 5 matching bases. The V and J ends lost 6 bases and 3 bases respectively, with 18 bases between them. Germline V gives CDR1 LGHDT, CDR2 YNNKEL (reference sequence). CDR3 length equals 15 residues. The CDR3 DNA reads as TGTGCCAGCAGACTGACAGCGCTGGTTTTCTACGAGCAGTACTTC. It translates to CASRLTALVFYEQYF.

As DNA, the CDR3 is TGCGCCAGCAGCTTGGAGGCCGGATCAACTATGGGCTATGGCTACACCTTC. Translating gives CASSLEAGSTMGYGYTF. This chain uses TRBV5-1 with TRBJ1-2; D is unresolved. V was trimmed by 0 bases and J by 4 bases, leaving 19 bases between them. Germline CDR1 and CDR2: SGHRS and YFSETQ. The CDR3 length is 17 residues.